This entry concerns a single T cell receptor (beta chain). Antigen specificity is unknown. The sample belongs to a study of CD4 T cells in relation to SARS-CoV-2 and coronaviruses. TCRdb keeps only in-frame clones here, not all; method: immunoSEQ multiplex PCR. The repertoire consists of 20,000 to 25,000 clones, with about 66% occurring once and the leading ten covering 11%. Before the COVID-19 pandemic, during about 2010-2018, CD4+ T cells were taken from unexposed donors. Isolation of CD4+ T cells took place after less than 11 days in culture. The specimen was CD4+ T cells from PBMCs, cultured in vitro. The TCR comes from a human donor in good health.

The CDR3 here is CASSEGQIYNSPLHF. The CDR3, as DNA: TGTGCCAGCAGTGAAGGTCAGATTTATAATTCACCCCTCCACTTT. V is TRBV2 and J is TRBJ1-6; D call uncertain. V lost 1 base and J lost 4, with 8 bases in between. Germline lookup yields CDR1 SNHLY and CDR2 FYNNEI. This CDR3 spans 15 amino acids.